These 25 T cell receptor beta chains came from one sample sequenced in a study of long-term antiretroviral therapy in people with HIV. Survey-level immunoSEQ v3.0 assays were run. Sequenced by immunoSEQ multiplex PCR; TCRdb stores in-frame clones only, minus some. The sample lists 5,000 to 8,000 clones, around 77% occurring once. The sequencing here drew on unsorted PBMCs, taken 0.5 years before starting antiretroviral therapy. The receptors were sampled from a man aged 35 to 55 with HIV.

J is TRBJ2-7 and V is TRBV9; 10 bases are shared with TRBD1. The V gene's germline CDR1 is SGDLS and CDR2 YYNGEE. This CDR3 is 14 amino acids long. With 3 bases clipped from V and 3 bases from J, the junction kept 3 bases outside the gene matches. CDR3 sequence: CASSAGTGVYEQYF. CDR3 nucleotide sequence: TGTGCCAGCAGCGCCGGGACAGGGGTCTACGAGCAGTACTTC. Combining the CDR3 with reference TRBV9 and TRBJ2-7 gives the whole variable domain DSGVTQTPKHLITATGQRVTLRCSPRSGDLSVYWYQQSLDQGLQFLIQYYNGEERAKGNILERFSAQQFPDLHSELNLSSLELGDSALYFCASSAGTGVYEQYFGPGTRLTVT.

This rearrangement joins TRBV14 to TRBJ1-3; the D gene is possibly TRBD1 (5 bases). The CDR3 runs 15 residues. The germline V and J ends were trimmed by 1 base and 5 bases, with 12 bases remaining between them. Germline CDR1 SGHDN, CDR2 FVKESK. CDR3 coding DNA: TGTGCCAGCAGCCAAGTGGGGACCCTCAGAAACACCATATATTTT. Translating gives CASSQVGTLRNTIYF.

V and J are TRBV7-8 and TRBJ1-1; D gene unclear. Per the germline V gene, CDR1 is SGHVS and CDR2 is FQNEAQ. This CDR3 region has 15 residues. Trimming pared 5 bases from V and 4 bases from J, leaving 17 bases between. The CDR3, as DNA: TGTGCCAGCAGCCTGAGGGCCCGGTGGGTCACTGAAGCTTTCTTT. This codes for CASSLRARWVTEAFF.

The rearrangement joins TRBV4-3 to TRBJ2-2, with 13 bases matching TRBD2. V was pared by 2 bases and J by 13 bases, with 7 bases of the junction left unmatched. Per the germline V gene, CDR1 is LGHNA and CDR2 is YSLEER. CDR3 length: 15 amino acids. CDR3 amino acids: CASSQSTSGGEGLFF. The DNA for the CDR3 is TGCGCCAGCAGCCAAAGTACTAGCGGGGGGGAGGGGCTGTTTTTT.

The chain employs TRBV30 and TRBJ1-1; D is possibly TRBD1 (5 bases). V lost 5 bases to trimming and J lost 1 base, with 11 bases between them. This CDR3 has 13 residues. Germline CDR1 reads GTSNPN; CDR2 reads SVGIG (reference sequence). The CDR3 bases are TGTGCCTGGGGCAGGGTAAGGAACACTGAAGCTTTCTTT. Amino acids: CAWGRVRNTEAFF.

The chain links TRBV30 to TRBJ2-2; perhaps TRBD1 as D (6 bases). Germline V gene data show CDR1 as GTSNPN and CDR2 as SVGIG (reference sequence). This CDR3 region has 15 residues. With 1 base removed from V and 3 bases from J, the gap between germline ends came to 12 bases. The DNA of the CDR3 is TGTGCCTGGAGTGCCGGGACACAGGACACCGGGGAGCTGTTTTTT. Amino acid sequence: CAWSAGTQDTGELFF.

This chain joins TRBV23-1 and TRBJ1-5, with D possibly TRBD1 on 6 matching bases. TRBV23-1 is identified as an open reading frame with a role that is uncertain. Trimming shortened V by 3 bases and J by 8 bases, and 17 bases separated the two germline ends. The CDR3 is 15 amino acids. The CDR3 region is CASSQPSGGLKPQHF. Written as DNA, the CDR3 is TGCGCCAGCAGTCAGCCCTCGGGGGGGCTCAAGCCCCAGCATTTT.

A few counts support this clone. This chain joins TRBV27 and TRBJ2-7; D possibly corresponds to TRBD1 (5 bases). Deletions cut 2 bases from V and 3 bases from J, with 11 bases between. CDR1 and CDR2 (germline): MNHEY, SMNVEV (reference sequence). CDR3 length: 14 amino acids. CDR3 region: CASSLRLGDYEQYF. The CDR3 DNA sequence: TGTGCCAGCAGTTTAAGATTAGGGGACTACGAGCAGTACTTC.

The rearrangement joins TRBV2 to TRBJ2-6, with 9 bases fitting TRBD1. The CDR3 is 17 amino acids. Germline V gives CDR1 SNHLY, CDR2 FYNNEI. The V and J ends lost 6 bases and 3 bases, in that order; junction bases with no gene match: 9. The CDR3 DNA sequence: TGTGCCAGCAGGCCCGGGACAGGGATTTTTGGGGCCAACGTCCTGACTTTC. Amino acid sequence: CASRPGTGIFGANVLTF.

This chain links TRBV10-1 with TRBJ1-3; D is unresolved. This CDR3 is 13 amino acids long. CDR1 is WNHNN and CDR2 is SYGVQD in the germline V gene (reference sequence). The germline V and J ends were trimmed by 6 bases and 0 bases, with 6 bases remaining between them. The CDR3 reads CASRPGSGNTIYF. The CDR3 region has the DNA TGCGCCAGCAGACCAGGCTCTGGAAACACCATATATTTT.

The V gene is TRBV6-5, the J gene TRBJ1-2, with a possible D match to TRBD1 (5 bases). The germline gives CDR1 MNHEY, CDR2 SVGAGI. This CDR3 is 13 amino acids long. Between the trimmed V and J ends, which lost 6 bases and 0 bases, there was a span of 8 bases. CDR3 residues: CASRSDTNYGYTF. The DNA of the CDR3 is TGTGCCAGCAGATCGGACACTAACTATGGCTACACCTTC.

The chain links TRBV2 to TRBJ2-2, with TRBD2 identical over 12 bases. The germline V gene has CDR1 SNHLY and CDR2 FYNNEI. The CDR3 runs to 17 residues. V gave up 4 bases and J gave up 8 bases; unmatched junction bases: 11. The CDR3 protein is CASSGWTSGTYRGELFF. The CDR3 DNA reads TGTGCCAGCAGTGGATGGACTAGCGGGACCTACCGGGGGGAGCTGTTTTTT.

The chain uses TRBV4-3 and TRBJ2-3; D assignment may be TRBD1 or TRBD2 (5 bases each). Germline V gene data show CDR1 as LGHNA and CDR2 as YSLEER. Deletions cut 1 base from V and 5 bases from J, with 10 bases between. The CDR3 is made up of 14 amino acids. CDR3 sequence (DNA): TGCGCCAGCAGCCAAGTTATGGGGGTAGATACGCAGTATTTT. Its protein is CASSQVMGVDTQYF.

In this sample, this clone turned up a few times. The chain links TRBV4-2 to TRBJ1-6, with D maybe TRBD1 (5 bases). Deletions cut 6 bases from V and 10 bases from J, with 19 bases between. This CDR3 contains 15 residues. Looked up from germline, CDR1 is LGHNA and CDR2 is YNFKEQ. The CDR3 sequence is CASRGGEGFGSPLHF. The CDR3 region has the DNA TGTGCCAGCAGGGGGGGGGAGGGATTTGGATCACCCCTCCACTTT.

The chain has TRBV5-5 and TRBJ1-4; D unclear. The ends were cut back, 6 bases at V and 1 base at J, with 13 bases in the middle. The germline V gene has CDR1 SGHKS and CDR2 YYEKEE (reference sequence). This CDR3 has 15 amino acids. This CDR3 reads CASNLVGETNEKLFF. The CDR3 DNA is TGTGCCAGCAACCTCGTTGGGGAAACTAATGAAAAACTGTTTTTT.

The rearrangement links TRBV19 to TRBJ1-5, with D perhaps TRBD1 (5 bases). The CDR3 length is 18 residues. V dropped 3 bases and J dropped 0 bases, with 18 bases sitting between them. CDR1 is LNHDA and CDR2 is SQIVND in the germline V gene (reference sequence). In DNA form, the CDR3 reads TGTGCCAGTAGTATCATGGGGCTAAGTGGGATTAGCAATCAGCCCCAGCATTTT. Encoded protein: CASSIMGLSGISNQPQHF.

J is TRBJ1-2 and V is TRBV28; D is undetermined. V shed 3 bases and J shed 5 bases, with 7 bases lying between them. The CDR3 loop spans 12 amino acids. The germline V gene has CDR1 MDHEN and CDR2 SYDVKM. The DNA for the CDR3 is TGTGCCAGCAGTTTTTTGACTTATGGCTACACCTTC. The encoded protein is CASSFLTYGYTF.

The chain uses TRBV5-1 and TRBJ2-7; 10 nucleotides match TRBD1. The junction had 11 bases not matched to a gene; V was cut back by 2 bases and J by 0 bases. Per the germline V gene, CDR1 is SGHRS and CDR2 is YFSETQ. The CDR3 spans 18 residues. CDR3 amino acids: CASSLPGQGPDISYEQYF. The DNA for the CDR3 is TGCGCCAGCAGCTTACCGGGACAGGGGCCCGACATCTCCTACGAGCAGTACTTC.

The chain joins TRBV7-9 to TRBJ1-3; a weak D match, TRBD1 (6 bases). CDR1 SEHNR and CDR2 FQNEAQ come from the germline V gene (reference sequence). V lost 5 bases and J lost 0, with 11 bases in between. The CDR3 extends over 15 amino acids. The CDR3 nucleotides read TGTGCCAGCAGCCAGACAGGCAACTCTGGAAACACCATATATTTT. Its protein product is CASSQTGNSGNTIYF. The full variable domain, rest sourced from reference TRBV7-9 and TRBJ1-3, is DTGVSQNPRHKITKRGQNVTFRCDPISEHNRLYWYRQTLGQGPEFLTYFQNEAQLEKSRLLSDRFSAERPKGSFSTLEIQRTEQGDSAMYLCASSQTGNSGNTIYFGEGSWLTVV.

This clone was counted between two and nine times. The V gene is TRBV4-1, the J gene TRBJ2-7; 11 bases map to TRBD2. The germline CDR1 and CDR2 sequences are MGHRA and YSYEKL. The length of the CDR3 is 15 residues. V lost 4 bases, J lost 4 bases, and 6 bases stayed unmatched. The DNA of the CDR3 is TGCGCCAGCAGCCCGTCCCTAGCGGGGGGTTACGAGCAGTACTTC. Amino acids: CASSPSLAGGYEQYF.

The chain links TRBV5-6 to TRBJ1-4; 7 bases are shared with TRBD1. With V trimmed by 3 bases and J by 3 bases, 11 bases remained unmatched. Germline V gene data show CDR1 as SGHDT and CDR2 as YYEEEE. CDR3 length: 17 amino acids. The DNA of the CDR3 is TGTGCCAGCAGCTCCCTTTTAACAGGGGACTCTAATGAAAAACTGTTTTTT. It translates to CASSSLLTGDSNEKLFF.

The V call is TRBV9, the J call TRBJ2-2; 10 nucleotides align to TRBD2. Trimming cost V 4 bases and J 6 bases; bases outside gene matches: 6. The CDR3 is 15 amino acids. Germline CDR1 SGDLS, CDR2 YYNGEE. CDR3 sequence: CASSMSGGAPGELFF. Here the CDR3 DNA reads TGTGCCAGCAGCATGAGCGGGGGGGCCCCCGGGGAGCTGTTTTTT.

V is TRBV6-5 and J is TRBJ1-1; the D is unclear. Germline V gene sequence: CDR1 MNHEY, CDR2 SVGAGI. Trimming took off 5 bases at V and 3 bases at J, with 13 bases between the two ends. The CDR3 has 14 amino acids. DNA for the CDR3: TGTGCCAGCAGTAACCTAGGCTCGGACACTGAAGCTTTCTTT. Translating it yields CASSNLGSDTEAFF.

This CDR3 is CASSHRQGLRDEQYF. Here the CDR3 DNA reads TGTGCCAGCAGCCACAGACAGGGGCTCCGGGACGAGCAGTACTTC. V usage is TRBV14 and J usage is TRBJ2-7; 8 bases align to TRBD1. The V and J ends lost 3 bases and 5 bases, in that order; junction bases with no gene match: 9. CDR1 is SGHDN and CDR2 is FVKESK in the germline V gene. The CDR3 extends over 15 amino acids.

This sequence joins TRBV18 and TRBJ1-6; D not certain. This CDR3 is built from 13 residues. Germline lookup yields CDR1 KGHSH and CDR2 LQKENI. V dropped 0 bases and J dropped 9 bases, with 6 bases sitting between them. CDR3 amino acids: CASSPPDPSPLHF. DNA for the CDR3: TGTGCCAGCTCACCACCGGATCCTTCACCCCTCCACTTT.